The clone carrying this T cell receptor beta chain was counted between two and nine times. Authors' processing steps: By means of reference gene primer amplification, nucleated cell counts were estimated. The table came from immunoSEQ multiplex PCR; TCRdb's copy has only in-frame clones and leaves some out. V and J calls and clone size are given by that table; D and trimming were obtained from the DNA. This table holds 200,000 to 250,000 clones, roughly 84% found once. The CDR3 contains 15 residues. V shed 2 bases and J 3 bases; nucleotides not matched to a gene: 5. Germline loops: CDR1 MNHEY, CDR2 SVGEGT. The record originates from a study of blood T cell repertoires in COVID-19. About the research overall: Some COVID-19 samples were acute and others convalescent; all came from the United States, Italy and Spain. T cells, B-cell-depleted T cells, or PBMCs supplied cDNA or gDNA.

Seattle cases were enrolled at active infection and followed longitudinally. This TCR derives from a woman of 80 years or more with COVID-19, enrolled during active disease. Sample: peripheral blood. The rearrangement joins TRBV6-2 or TRBV6-3 to TRBJ2-7, with 9 bases that match TRBD2. The DNA of the CDR3 is TGTGCCAGCAGTTACAATAGCGGGGGCCTCTACGAGCAGTACTTC. Amino acids: CASSYNSGGLYEQYF.